The clone carrying this T cell receptor (beta chain) was recorded many times. CDR3 regions were amplified by Arm-PCR using iRepertoire HTBI primers to build TCR beta libraries. TCRdb itself ran the multiplex PCR reads through MiXCR, one entry per CDR3 protein. Altogether some 410,000 distinct CDR3 sequences are present, about 17% being singletons, with the ten largest covering about 10%. Time point noted: newly diagnosed GD, antithyroid drugs for less than 3 months. The TCR library was prepared using RNA isolated from PBMCs. Germline assignment: CDR1 SGHAT and CDR2 FQNNGV. The trim removed 3 bases at V and 12 bases at J, leaving 10 bases unmatched. The CDR3 totals 15 residues. The data were taken from a study of regulatory T cells in long-lasting Graves disease. The sample also formed part of further work on T cells in Graves' hyperthyroidism and ophthalmopathy. That report notes: The HTBI primer set served for first-round RT-PCR of the TCR CDR3.

Specimen: peripheral blood mononuclear cells (PBMCs), collected at new diagnosis, from a patient treated with antithyroid drugs. This TCR was recovered from a woman aged 30 to 39 with Graves disease. The rearrangement uses TRBV11-2 and TRBJ2-1; 11 bases agree with TRBD2. Written as DNA, the CDR3 is TGTGCCAGCAGCTTCGGACTAGCGGGCCCCCGGGGGCAGTTCTTC. Its translation: CASSFGLAGPRGQFF.